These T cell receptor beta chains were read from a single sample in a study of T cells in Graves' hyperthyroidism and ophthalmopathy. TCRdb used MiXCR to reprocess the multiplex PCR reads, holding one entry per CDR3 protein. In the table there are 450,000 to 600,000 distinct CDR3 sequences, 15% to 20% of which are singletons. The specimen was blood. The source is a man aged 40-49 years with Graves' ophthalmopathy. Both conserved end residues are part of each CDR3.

CDR3 protein: CAAGPAQGAVTEAFF; V gene: TRBV6-1
CDR3 protein: CASGPRAPGEKLFF; V gene: TRBV2
CDR3 protein: CASSKGLAGSQETQYF; V gene: TRBV2
CDR3 protein: CASSLRVGEQYF; V gene: TRBV11-2
CDR3 protein: CASSLGSRTEQFF; V gene: TRBV13
CDR3 protein: CASSQDRDYGYTF; V gene: TRBV12-3/TRBV12-4
CDR3 protein: CASSYESGNTIYF; V gene: TRBV6-5
CDR3 protein: CASSLVDTSGNTIYF; V gene: TRBV7-2
CDR3 protein: CASSLLLAYNEQFF; V gene: TRBV12-3/TRBV12-4
CDR3 protein: CASRGGPDQETQYF; V gene: TRBV2
CDR3 protein: CASSYFRGNQPQHF; V gene: TRBV6-5
CDR3 protein: CASSRIWTGIPYEQYF; V gene: TRBV7-3
CDR3 protein: CASTQADQPQHF; V gene: TRBV6-1
CDR3 protein: CAWSVGRASGYTF; V gene: TRBV30
CDR3 protein: CASSFTHSGRASSSYNEQFF; V gene: TRBV5-6
CDR3 protein: CASSEFTGVNQPQHF; V gene: TRBV2
CDR3 protein: CASSLESSSYNEQFF; V gene: TRBV5-1
CDR3 protein: CASSQGIPVSSYNSPLHF; V gene: TRBV7-3
CDR3 protein: CASSKFRGTDTQYF; V gene: TRBV6-2/TRBV6-3
CDR3 protein: CASSGTGPRRSTQYF; V gene: TRBV6-1